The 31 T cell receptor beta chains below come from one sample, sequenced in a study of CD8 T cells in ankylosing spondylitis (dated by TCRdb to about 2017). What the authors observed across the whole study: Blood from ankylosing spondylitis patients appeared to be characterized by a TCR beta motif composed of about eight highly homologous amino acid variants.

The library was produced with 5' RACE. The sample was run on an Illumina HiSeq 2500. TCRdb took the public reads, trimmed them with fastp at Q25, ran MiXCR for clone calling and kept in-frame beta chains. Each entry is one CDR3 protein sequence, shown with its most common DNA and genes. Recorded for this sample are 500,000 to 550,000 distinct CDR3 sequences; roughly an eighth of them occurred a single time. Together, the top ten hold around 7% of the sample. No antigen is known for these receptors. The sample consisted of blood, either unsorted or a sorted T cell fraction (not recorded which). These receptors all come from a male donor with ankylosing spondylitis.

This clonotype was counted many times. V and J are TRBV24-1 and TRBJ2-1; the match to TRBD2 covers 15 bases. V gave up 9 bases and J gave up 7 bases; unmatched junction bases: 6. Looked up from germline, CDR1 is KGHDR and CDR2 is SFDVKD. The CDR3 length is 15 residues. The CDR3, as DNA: TGTGCCACCGGGGGGACTAGCGGGAGGTCGAATGAGCAGTTCTTC. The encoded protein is CATGGTSGRSNEQFF.

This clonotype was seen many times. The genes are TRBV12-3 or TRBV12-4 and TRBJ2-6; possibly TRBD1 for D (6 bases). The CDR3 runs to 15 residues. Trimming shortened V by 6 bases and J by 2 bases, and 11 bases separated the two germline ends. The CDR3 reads CASSTTGTGANVLTF. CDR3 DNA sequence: TGTGCCAGCAGCACCACAGGGACTGGGGCCAACGTCCTGACTTTC.

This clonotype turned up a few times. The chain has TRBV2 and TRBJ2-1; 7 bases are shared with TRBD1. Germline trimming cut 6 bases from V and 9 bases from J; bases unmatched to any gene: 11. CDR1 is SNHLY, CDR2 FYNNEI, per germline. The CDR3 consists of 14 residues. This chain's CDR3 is CASRETGRYGEQFF. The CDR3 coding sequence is TGTGCCAGCAGGGAGACAGGGCGCTACGGTGAGCAGTTCTTC.

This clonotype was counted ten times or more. In DNA form, the CDR3 reads TGTGCCATCAGTGAGTCGAGGGTCGGGACAGGGCAAGGAACTAATGAAAAACTGTTTTTT. This codes for CAISESRVGTGQGTNEKLFF. The chain employs TRBV10-3 and TRBJ1-4; 9 bases are a match to TRBD1. From germline, CDR1 is ENHRY and CDR2 SYGVKD. The trim removed 0 bases at V and 1 base at J, leaving 12 bases unmatched. The CDR3 is 20 amino acids.

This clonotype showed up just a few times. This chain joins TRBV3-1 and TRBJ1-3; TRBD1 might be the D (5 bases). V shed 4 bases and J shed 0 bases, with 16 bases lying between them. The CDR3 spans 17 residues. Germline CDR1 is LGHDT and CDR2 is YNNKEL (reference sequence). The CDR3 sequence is CASSLWGSSSSGNTIYF. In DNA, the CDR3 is TGTGCCAGCAGCCTTTGGGGCAGCAGTAGCTCTGGAAACACCATATATTTT.

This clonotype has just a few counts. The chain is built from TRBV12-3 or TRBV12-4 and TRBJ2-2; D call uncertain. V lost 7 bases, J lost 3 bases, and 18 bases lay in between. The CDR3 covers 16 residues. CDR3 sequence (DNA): TGTGCCAGCACCCTTTTCCGATTCCCCGACACCGGGGAGCTGTTTTTT. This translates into CASTLFRFPDTGELFF.

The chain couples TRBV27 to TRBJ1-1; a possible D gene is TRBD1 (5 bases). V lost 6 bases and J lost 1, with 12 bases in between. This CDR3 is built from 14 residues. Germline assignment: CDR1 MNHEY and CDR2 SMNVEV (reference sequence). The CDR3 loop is CASSHGGANTEAFF. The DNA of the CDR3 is TGTGCCAGCAGCCACGGGGGAGCGAACACTGAAGCTTTCTTT.

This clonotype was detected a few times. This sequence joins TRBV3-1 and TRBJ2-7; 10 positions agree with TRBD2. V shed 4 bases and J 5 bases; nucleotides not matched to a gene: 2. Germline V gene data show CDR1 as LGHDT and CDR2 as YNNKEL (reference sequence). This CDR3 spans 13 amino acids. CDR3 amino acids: CASSPTSGHEQYF. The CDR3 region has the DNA TGTGCCAGCAGCCCGACTAGCGGGCACGAGCAGTACTTC.

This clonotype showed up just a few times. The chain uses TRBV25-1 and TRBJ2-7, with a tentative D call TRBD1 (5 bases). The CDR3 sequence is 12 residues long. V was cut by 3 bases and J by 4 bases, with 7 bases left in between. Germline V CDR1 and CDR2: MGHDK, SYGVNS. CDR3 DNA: TGTGCCAGCAGTGATCAGGGATACGAGCAGTACTTC. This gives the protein CASSDQGYEQYF.

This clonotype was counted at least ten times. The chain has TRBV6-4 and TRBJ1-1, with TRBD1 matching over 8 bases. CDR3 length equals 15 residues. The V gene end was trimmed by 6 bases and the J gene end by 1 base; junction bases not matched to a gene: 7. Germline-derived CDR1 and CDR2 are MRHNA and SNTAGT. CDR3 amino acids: CASRPRQGSNTEAFF. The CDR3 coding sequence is TGTGCCAGCAGGCCCAGACAGGGGTCGAACACTGAAGCTTTCTTT.

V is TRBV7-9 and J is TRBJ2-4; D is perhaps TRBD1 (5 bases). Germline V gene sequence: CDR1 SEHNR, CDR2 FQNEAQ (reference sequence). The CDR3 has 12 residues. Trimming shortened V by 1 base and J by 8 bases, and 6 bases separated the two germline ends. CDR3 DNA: TGTGCCAGCAGCTTAGTAGGGGACATTCAGTACTTC. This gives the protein CASSLVGDIQYF.

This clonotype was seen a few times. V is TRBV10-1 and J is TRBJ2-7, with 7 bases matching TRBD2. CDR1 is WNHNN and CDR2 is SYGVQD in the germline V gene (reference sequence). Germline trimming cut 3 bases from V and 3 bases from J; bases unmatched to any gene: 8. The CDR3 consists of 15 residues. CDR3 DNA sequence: TGCGCCAGCAGTGAAAGCGGGGCCCCCATCTACGAGCAGTACTTC. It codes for CASSESGAPIYEQYF.

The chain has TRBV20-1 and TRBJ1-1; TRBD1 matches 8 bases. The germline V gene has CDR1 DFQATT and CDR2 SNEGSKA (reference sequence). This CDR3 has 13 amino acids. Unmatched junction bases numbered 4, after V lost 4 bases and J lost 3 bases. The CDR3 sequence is CSAIGQGYTEAFF. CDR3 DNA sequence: TGCAGTGCTATCGGACAGGGCTACACTGAAGCTTTCTTT.

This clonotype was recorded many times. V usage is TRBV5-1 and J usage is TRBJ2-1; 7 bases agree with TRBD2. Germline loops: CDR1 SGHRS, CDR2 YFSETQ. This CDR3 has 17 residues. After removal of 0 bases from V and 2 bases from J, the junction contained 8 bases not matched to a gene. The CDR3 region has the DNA TGCGCCAGCAGCTTGGTCCCTAGCGGCTCCCCCTACAATGAGCAGTTCTTC. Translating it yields CASSLVPSGSPYNEQFF.

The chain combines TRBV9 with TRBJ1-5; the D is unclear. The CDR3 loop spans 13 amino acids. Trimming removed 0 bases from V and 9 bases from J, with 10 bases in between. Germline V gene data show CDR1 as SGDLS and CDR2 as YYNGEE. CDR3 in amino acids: CASSVEAESPQHF. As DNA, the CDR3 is TGTGCCAGCAGCGTAGAGGCGGAATCGCCCCAGCATTTT.

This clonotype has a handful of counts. The CDR3 sequence is CASSPTGTTMGTDTQYF. The CDR3 region has the DNA TGTGCCAGCTCACCTACCGGGACAACGATGGGGACAGATACGCAGTATTTT. The V gene is TRBV18, the J gene TRBJ2-3; D is perhaps TRBD1 (6 bases). CDR1 is KGHSH, CDR2 LQKENI, per germline. The CDR3 is made up of 17 amino acids. The V end was cut by 3 bases, the J end by 3 bases, with 19 bases between.

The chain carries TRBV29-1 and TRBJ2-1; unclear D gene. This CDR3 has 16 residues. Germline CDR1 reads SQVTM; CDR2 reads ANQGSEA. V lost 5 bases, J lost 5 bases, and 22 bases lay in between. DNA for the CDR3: TGCAGCGTTCTTCCCCTCTACCCCAACGCCGACAATGAGCAGTTCTTC. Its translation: CSVLPLYPNADNEQFF.

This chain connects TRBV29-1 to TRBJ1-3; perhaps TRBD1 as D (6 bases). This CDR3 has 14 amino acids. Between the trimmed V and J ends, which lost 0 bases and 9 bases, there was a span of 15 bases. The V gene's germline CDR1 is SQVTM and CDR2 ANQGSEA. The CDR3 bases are TGCAGCGTTGAAGAGGGACATCGGTACGGCACCATATATTTT. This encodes CSVEEGHRYGTIYF.

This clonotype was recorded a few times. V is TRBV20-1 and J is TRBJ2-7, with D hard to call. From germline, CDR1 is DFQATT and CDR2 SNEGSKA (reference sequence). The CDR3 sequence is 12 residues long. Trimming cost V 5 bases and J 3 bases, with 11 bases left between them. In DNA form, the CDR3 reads TGCAGTGCTCCCTCCACGGACTACGAGCAGTACTTC. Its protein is CSAPSTDYEQYF.

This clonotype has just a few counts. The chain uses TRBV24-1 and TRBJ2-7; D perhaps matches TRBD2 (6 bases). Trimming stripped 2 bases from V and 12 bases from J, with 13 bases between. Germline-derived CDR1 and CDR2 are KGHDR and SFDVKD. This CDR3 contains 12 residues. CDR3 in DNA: TGTGCCACCAGTGATTCCGGGACTTTGACGTACGTC. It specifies CATSDSGTLTYV.

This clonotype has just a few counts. The DNA of the CDR3 is TGTGCCAGCAGCCCAGCGGGAGTATTCTACGAGCAGTACGTC. This gives the protein CASSPAGVFYEQYV. This rearrangement joins TRBV12-3 or TRBV12-4 to TRBJ2-7; 8 nucleotides align to TRBD2. The CDR3 consists of 14 residues. After removal of 6 bases from V and 3 bases from J, the junction contained 7 bases not matched to a gene.

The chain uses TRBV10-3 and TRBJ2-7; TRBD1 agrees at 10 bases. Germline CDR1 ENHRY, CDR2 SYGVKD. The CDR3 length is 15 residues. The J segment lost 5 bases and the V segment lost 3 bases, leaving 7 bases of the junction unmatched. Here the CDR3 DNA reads TGTGCCATCAGTGAACCCGGGACAGGGGCTAACGAGCAGTACTTC. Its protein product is CAISEPGTGANEQYF.

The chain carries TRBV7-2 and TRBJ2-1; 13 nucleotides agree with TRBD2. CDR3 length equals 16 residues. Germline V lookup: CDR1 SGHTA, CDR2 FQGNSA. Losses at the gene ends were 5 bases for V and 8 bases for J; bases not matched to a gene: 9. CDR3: CASSRRLAGGTDEQFF. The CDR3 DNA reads TGTGCCAGCAGCCGAAGACTAGCGGGGGGTACGGATGAGCAGTTCTTC.

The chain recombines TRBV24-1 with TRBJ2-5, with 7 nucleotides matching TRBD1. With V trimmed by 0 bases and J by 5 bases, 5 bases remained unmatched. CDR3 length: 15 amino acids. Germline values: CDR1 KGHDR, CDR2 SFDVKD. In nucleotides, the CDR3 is TGTGCCACCAGTGATTTGAGGGGGCTTATGGAGACCCAGTACTTC. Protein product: CATSDLRGLMETQYF.

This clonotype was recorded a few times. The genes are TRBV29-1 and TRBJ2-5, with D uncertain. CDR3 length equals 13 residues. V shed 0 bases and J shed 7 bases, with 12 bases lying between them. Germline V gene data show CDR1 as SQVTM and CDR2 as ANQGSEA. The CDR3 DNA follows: TGCAGCGTTGAAGAATGGGCCGACGGGACCCAGTACTTC. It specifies CSVEEWADGTQYF.

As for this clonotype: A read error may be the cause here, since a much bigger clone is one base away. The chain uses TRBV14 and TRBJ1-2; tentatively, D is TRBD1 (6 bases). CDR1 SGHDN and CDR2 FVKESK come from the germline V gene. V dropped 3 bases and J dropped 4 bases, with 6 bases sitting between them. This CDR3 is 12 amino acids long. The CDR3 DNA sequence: TGTGCCAGCAGCCAGACAGGCTATGGCTACACCTTC. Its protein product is CASSQTGYGYTF.

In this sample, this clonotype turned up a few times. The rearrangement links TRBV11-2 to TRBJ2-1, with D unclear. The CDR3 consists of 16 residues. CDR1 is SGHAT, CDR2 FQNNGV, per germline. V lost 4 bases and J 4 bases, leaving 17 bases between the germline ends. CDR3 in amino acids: CASSSELRPIYNEQFF. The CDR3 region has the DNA TGTGCCAGCAGCTCAGAACTAAGACCTATATACAATGAGCAGTTCTTC.

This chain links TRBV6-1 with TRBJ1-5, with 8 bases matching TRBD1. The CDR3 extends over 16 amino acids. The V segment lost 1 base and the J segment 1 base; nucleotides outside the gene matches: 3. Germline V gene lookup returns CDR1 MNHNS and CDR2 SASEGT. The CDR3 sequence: CASSEVQGGSNQPQHF. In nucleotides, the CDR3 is TGTGCCAGCAGTGAAGTACAGGGGGGAAGCAATCAGCCCCAGCATTTT.

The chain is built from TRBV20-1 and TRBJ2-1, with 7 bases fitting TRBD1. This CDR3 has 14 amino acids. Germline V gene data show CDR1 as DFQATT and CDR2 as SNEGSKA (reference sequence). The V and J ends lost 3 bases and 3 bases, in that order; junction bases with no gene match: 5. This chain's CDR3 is CSARGDSLYNEQFF. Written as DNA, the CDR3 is TGCAGTGCTAGGGGGGACAGTCTCTACAATGAGCAGTTCTTC.

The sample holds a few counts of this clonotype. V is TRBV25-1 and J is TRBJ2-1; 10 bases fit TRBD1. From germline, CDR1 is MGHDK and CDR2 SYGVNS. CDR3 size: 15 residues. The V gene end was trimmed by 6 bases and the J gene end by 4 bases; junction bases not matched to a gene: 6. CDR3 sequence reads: CASRGDRGSYNEQFF. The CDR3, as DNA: TGTGCCAGCAGGGGGGACAGGGGATCATACAATGAGCAGTTCTTC.

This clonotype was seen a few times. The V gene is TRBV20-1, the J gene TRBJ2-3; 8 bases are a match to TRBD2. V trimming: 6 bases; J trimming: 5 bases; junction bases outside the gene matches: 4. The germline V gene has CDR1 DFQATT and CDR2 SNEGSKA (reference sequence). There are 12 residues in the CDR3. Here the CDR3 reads CSAREGQDTQYF. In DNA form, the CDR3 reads TGCAGTGCACGGGAGGGCCAAGATACGCAGTATTTT.